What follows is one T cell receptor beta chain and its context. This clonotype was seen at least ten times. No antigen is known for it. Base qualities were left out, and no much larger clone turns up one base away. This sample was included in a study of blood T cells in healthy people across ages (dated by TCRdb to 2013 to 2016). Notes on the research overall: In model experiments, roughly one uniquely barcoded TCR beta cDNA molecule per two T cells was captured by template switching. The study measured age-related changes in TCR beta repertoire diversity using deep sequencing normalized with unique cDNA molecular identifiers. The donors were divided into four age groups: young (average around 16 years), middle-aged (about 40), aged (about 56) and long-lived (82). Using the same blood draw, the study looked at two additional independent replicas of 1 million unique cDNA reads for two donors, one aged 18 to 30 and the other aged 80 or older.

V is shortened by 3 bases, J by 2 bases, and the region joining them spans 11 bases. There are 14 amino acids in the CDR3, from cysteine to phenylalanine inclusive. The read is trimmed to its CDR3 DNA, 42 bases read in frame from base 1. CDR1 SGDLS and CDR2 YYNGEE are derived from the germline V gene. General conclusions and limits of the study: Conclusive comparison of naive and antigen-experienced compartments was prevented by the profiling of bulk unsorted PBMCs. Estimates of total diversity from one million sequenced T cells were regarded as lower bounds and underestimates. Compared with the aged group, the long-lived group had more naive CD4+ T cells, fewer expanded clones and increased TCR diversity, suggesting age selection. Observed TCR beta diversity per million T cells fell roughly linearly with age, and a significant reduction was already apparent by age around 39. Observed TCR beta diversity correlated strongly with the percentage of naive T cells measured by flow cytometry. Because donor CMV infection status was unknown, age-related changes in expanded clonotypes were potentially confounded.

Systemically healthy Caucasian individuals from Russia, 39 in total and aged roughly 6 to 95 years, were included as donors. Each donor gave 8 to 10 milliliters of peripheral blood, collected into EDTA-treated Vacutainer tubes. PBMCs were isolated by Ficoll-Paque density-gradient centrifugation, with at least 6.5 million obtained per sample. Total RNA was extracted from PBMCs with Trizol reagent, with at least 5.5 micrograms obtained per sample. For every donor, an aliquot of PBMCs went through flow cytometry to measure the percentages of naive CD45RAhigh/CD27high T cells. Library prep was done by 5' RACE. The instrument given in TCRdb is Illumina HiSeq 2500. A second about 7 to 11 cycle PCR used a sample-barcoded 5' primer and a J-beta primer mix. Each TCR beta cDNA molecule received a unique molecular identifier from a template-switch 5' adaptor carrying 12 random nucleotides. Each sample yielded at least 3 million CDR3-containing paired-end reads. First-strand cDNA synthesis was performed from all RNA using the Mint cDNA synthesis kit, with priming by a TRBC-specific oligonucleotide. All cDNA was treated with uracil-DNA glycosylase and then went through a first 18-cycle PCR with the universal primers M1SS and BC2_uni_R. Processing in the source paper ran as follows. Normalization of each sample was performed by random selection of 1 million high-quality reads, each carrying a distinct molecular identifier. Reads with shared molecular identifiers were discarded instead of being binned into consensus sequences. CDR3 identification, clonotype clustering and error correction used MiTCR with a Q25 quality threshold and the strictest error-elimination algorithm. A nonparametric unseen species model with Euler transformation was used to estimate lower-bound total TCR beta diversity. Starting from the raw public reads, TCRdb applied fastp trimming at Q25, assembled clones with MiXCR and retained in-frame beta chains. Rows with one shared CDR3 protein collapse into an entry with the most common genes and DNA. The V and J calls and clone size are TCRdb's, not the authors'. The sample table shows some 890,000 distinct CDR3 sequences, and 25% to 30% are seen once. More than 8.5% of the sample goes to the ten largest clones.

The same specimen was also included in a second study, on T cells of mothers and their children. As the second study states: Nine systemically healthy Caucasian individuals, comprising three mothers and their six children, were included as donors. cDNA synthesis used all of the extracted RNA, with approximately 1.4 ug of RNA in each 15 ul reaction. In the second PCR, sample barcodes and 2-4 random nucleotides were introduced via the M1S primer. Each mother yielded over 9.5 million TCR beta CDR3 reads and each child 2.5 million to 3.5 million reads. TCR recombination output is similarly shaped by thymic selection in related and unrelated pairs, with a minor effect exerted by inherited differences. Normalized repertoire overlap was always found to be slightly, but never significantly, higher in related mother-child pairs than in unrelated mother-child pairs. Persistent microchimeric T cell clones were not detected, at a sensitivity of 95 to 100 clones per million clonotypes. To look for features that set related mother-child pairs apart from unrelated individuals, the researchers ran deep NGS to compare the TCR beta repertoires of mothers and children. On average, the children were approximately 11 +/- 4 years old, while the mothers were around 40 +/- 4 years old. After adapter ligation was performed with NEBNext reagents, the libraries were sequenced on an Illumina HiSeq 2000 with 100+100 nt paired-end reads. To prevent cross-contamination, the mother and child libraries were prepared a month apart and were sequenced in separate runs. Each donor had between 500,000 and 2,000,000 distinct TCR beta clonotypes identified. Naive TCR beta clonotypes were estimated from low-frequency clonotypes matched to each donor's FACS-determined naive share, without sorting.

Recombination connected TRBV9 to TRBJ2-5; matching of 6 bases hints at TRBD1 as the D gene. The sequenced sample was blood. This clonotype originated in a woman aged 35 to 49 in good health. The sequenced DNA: TGTGCCAGCAGCGGGGCAACAGGGCAAGAGACCCAGTACTTC. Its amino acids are CASSGATGQETQYF.